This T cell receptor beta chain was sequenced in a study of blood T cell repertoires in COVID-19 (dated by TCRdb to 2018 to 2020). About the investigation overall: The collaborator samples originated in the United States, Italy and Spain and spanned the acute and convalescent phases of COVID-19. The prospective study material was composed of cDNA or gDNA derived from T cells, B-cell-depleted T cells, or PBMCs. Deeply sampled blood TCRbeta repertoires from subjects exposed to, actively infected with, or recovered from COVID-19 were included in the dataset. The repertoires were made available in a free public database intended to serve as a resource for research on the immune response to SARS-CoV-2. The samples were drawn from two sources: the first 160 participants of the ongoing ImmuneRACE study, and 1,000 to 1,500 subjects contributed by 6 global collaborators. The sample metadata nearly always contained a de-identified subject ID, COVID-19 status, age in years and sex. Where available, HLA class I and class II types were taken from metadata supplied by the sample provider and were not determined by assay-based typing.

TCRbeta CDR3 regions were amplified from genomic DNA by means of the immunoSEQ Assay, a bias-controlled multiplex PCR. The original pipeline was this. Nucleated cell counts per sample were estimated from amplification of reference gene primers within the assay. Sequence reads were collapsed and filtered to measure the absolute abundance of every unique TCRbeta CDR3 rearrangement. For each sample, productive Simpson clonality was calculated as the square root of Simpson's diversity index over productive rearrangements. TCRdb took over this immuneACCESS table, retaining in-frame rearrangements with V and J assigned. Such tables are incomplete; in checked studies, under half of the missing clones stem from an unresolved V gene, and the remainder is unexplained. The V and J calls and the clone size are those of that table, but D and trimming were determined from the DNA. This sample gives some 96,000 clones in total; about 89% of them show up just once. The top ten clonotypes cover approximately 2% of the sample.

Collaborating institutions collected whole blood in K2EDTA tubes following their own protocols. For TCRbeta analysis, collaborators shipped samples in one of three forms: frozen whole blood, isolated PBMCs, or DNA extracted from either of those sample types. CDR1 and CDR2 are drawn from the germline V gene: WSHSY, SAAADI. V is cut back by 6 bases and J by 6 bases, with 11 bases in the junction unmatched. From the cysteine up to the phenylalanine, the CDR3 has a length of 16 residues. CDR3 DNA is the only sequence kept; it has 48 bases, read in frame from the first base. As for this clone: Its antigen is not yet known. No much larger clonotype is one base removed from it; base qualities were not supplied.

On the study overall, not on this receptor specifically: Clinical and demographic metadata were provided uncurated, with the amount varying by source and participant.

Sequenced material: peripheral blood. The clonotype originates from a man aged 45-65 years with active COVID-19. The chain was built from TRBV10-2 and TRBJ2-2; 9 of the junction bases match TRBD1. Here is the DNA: TGCGCCAGCAGGACAGGGGGGTCCCTTTTGGCCGGGGAGCTGTTTTTT. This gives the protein CASRTGGSLLAGELFF.